The source of this T cell receptor beta chain is a study of tumor and adjacent non-tumor tissue in lung cancer. On the study more broadly: Histology: around twelve adenocarcinoma, a couple of squamous cell carcinoma, 1 small cell lung cancer. Study-wide results and limits: Tumor repertoires had a smaller top 100 clone share than normal lung. Significantly higher TCR diversity was found in tumor than normal lung.

RNA was extracted from bulk tissue without any cell sorting. TCRbeta libraries were built with three rounds of nested PCR, modified from ARM-PCR. MiXCR, run by TCRdb on the multiplex PCR reads, gives a single entry per CDR3 protein. The sample lists 65,000 to 95,000 distinct CDR3 sequences; roughly 75% were seen once. The CDR3 has 16 amino acids. V shed 11 bases, J shed 2 bases, and the junction held 12 bases outside the gene matches. Note on this clonotype: Its matching antigen is unknown.

The sequenced sample was lung tumor tissue. The gene calls are TRBV12-3 or TRBV12-4 and TRBJ2-6, with TRBD1 identical over 7 bases. This clonotype was sampled from a woman in her 70s with non-small cell lung cancer. The CDR3 DNA reads as TGTGCCGGGAGTCTCCGTCAGGGGGCTGGGGCCAACGTCCTGACTTTC. It yields the protein CAGSLRQGAGANVLTF.